The 27 T cell receptor beta chains given below trace back to one sample, sequenced in a study of tumor-infiltrating lymphocytes in primary liver carcinoma. For blood RNA, unsorted whole blood served as the source, and germline DNA was extracted too. With a constant-region primer, TCR beta cDNA was made from 450 to 650 ng of total RNA. Investigators got TCR beta libraries out of three nested multiplex PCR rounds, done with slightly modified ARM-PCR. A C-beta reverse primer and TRBV1-TRBV30 forward primers served in each of the first two PCR rounds, at ten to eleven cycles apiece. In TCRdb, the multiplex PCR reads were re-called with MiXCR into one record per CDR3 protein. The profile shows hundreds of thousands of distinct CDR3 sequences, 45% to 70% of them singletons. The source material was peripheral blood. These receptors originate from a woman in her twenties or thirties with primary liver carcinoma and hepatitis B virus infection.

The genes are TRBV28 and TRBJ1-4; no reliable D call. CDR1 and CDR2 from the germline V gene are MDHEN and SYDVKM. The CDR3 is 16 residues long. V was shortened by 3 bases and J by 5 bases, with 16 bases between the two germline ends. CDR3 sequence (DNA): TGTGCCAGCAGTTTTGGAGGGTTCAGTCAGAATGAAAAACTGTTTTTT. It is translated as CASSFGGFSQNEKLFF.

Concerning this clonotype itself: One base away lies a much larger clone, so this may be a sequencing read error. The chain links TRBV29-1 to TRBJ2-3; D tentatively fits TRBD1 or TRBD2 (6 bases each). Germline values: CDR1 SQVTM, CDR2 ANQGSEA. The germline V and J ends were trimmed by 3 bases and 5 bases, with 12 bases remaining between them. The CDR3 loop spans 13 amino acids. CDR3 region: CSVEVGGIDTQYF. CDR3 bases: TGCAGCGTTGAGGTGGGGGGCATAGATACGCAGTATTTT.

This clonotype has ten or more counts. The J gene is TRBJ1-2, the V gene TRBV29-1; D possibly corresponds to TRBD1 (5 bases). This CDR3 contains 12 residues. Germline V CDR1 and CDR2: SQVTM, ANQGSEA. Trimming took 4 bases from V and 8 from J, leaving 14 bases between them. This chain's CDR3 is CSVVPWGGGYTF. The CDR3 nucleotides read TGCAGCGTTGTACCTTGGGGCGGCGGCTACACCTTC.

Points on this clonotype: The conserved phenylalanine or tryptophan normally closing the CDR3 is absent here, so this likely arose from a read error. The chain recombines TRBV6-2 or TRBV6-3 with TRBJ1-3, with D maybe TRBD1 (5 bases). The length of the CDR3 is 16 residues. The V gene's germline CDR1 is MNHEY and CDR2 SVGEGT. In DNA form, the CDR3 reads TGTGCCAGCAGTTACGTGGGACCCCGAACTGGAAACACTATATATATT. Its translation is CASSYVGPRTGNTIYI.

With respect to this clonotype: The conserved phenylalanine or tryptophan normally closing the CDR3 is absent here, so this likely arose from a read error. The chain is built from TRBV11-2 and TRBJ2-5, with 10 bases lining up with TRBD2. The V gene end was trimmed by 4 bases and the J gene end by 7 bases; junction bases not matched to a gene: 6. The CDR3 runs 14 residues. Germline CDR1 SGHAT, CDR2 FQNNGV. CDR3 nucleotide sequence: TGTGCCAGCAGCTCAGCTAGCGGGAGTATGACCCAGTACCTC. It translates to CASSSASGSMTQYL.

Many counts were recorded for this clonotype. J is TRBJ2-1 and V is TRBV6-6; D call uncertain. V was clipped by 5 bases and J by 5 bases, with 13 bases between them. From germline, CDR1 is MNHNY and CDR2 SVGAGI (reference sequence). The CDR3 covers 14 residues. The CDR3 sequence is CASSLTYQDNEQFF. CDR3 coding DNA: TGTGCCAGCAGTCTAACCTACCAAGACAATGAGCAGTTCTTC.

For the CDR3, the DNA is TGTGCCAGCAGTGCCCCGACAGGGGGAGGGTCCAATCAGCCCCAGCATTTT. This gives the protein CASSAPTGGGSNQPQHF. This chain connects TRBV6-6 to TRBJ1-5, with 9 bases aligning to TRBD1. This CDR3 has 17 amino acids. CDR1 is MNHNY and CDR2 is SVGAGI in the germline V gene (reference sequence). The V and J ends lost 5 bases and 3 bases, in that order; junction bases with no gene match: 11.

To note about this clonotype: This may be a read error: a much more frequent sequence differs by one nucleotide. V and J are TRBV29-1 and TRBJ1-2; possibly TRBD1 for D (5 bases). Germline lookup yields CDR1 SQVTM and CDR2 ANQGSEA. The CDR3 loop spans 14 amino acids. V lost 2 bases to trimming and J lost 7 bases, with 17 bases between them. The CDR3 reads CSVEKRGLYTGYTF. The CDR3 DNA is TGCAGCGTTGAAAAGCGGGGCCTGTATACTGGCTACACCTTC. The entire variable domain, with the rest obtained from reference TRBV29-1 and TRBJ1-2, is as follows: SAVISQKPSRDICQRGTSLTIQCQVDSQVTMMFWYRQQPGQSLTLIATANQGSEATYESGFVIDKFPISRPNLTFSTLTVSNMSPEDSSIYLCSVEKRGLYTGYTFGSGTRLTVV.

Comments on this clonotype: The CDR3 ends on some other residue instead of the conserved phenylalanine or tryptophan, so this is likely a read error. This chain uses TRBV6-1 with TRBJ1-5; a possible D gene is TRBD1 (6 bases). The CDR3 is 13 residues long. Germline CDR1 reads MNHNS; CDR2 reads SASEGT. Trimming took off 6 bases at V and 3 bases at J, with 9 bases between the two ends. The CDR3 sequence: CASSDRFNQPQHS. The CDR3 region has the DNA TGTGCCAGCAGCGACAGGTTCAATCAGCCCCAGCATTCT.

This clonotype was seen only a few times. The rearrangement uses TRBV28 and TRBJ1-1; D is perhaps TRBD1 (5 bases). The germline gives CDR1 MDHEN, CDR2 SYDVKM. This CDR3 is 16 amino acids long. The V end was cut by 3 bases, the J end by 1 base, with 15 bases between. The CDR3 region is CASSFPWGPTNTEAFF. The CDR3 region has the DNA TGTGCCAGCAGTTTCCCATGGGGACCGACGAACACTGAAGCTTTCTTT.

Comments on this clonotype: Just one base apart from a much larger clone, this may be a read error. The chain carries TRBV29-1 and TRBJ1-1; D is possibly TRBD1 (6 bases). Germline loops: CDR1 SQVTM, CDR2 ANQGSEA. The CDR3 spans 12 residues. CDR3 sequence: CCVDEGGTEAFF. The CDR3 nucleotides read TGCTGCGTTGATGAGGGGGGCACTGAAGCTTTCTTT.

The V call is TRBV5-1, the J call TRBJ2-1; D may match TRBD1 or TRBD2 (5 bases each). Germline CDR1 reads SGHRS; CDR2 reads YFSETQ. The V end lost 2 bases, the J end lost 6 bases, and 15 bases lay between the germline ends. The CDR3 consists of 15 residues. The CDR3 region is CASSFVYDGTNEQFF. In DNA, the CDR3 is TGCGCCAGCAGCTTTGTCTACGATGGGACCAATGAGCAGTTCTTC.

This clonotype was picked up a small number of times. The chain employs TRBV5-4 and TRBJ2-2; D call uncertain. The CDR3 length is 14 residues. Germline assignment: CDR1 SGHNT and CDR2 YYREEE (reference sequence). V was cut by 2 bases and J by 5 bases, with 10 bases left in between. CDR3: CASSLRASTGELFF. The CDR3 nucleotides read TGTGCCAGCAGCTTAAGGGCATCGACCGGGGAGCTGTTTTTT.

The chain combines TRBV6-2 or TRBV6-3 with TRBJ2-4; the D is unclear. The V end was cut by 7 bases, the J end by 3 bases, with 34 bases between. The CDR3 consists of 21 residues. Germline V lookup: CDR1 MNHEY, CDR2 SVGEGT. CDR3 DNA: TGTGCCAGCAACGGTCAGCGCGGTACGGTTAGGAAGATTCTAGTCAAAAACATTCAGTACTTC. It is translated as CASNGQRGTVRKILVKNIQYF.

The CDR3 coding sequence is TGTGCCAGCAGCTTAATCCCCACAGCCCACGAGACCCAGTACTTC. Translating it yields CASSLIPTAHETQYF. The chain joins TRBV7-8 to TRBJ2-5; D call uncertain. The length of the CDR3 is 15 residues. CDR1 SGHVS and CDR2 FQNEAQ come from the germline V gene. V shed 2 bases and J shed 5 bases, with 15 bases lying between them.

The genes are TRBV6-1 and TRBJ1-5; tentative D call: TRBD1 (6 bases). The V gene lost 7 bases and the J gene lost 3 bases, with 19 bases spanning the gap. Germline V gene sequence: CDR1 MNHNS, CDR2 SASEGT. This CDR3 spans 16 amino acids. The CDR3 loop reads CASTPSGAVLNQPQHF. The DNA of the CDR3 is TGTGCCAGCACCCCGTCAGGGGCTGTACTCAATCAGCCCCAGCATTTT.

The rearrangement joins TRBV6-2 or TRBV6-3 to TRBJ2-7; 9 bases line up with TRBD2. The V segment lost 3 bases and the J segment 3 bases; nucleotides outside the gene matches: 24. CDR1 MNHEY and CDR2 SVGEGT come from the germline V gene. This CDR3 is built from 21 residues. CDR3 coding DNA: TGTGCCAGCAGTTATTTCACCCGCGCGGCTAGCGGGGCCCTCGCCCTCTACGAGCAGTACTTC. Protein sequence: CASSYFTRAASGALALYEQYF.

Details on this clonotype: One junction end does not reproduce the germline sequence, and a read error may be involved. V is TRBV4-1 and J is TRBJ2-5; D is possibly TRBD1 or TRBD2 (5 bases each). Germline V gene data show CDR1 as MGHRA and CDR2 as YSYEKL. The CDR3 sequence is 15 residues long. CDR3 DNA sequence: TGCGCCAGCTGCCAAGTTTGGGGGTCCCAAGAGACCCAGTACTTC. Residues: CASCQVWGSQETQYF.

The rearrangement uses TRBV6-6 and TRBJ1-1, with D perhaps matching TRBD1 (5 bases). Germline V gene data show CDR1 as MNHNY and CDR2 as SVGAGI (reference sequence). The V end was cut by 8 bases, the J end by 0 bases, with 19 bases between. This CDR3 has 16 residues. The CDR3 reads CASVRNPGQVNTEAFF. Here the CDR3 DNA reads TGTGCCAGCGTTCGAAACCCGGGGCAGGTGAACACTGAAGCTTTCTTT.

J is TRBJ2-7 and V is TRBV12-5; 13 bases are a match to TRBD2. This CDR3 spans 19 amino acids. The V segment lost 1 base and the J segment 7 bases; nucleotides outside the gene matches: 16. Germline V CDR1 and CDR2: LGHNT, FRNRAP. The CDR3 is CASGLAGTSGKGTPLEQYF. CDR3 sequence (DNA): TGTGCTAGTGGTTTGGCCGGGACTAGCGGGAAAGGTACGCCTTTGGAGCAGTACTTC.

Turning to this clonotype: Its ends do not fully match the called genes, so a read error is possible. The rearrangement uses TRBV6-1 and TRBJ1-5, with TRBD1 as a possible D gene (6 bases). CDR1 and CDR2 from the germline V gene are MNHNS and SASEGT. The CDR3 loop spans 15 amino acids. The CDR3 DNA reads as TGTGCCAGCACATATTCGGGGGGCGAACATCAGCCCCAGGATTTT. Its translation is CASTYSGGEHQPQDF.

In the case of this clonotype: A clone one base away is much larger, so this may be a read error. The chain couples TRBV5-6 to TRBJ2-7; D is unresolved. V lost 1 base to trimming and J lost 5 bases, with 13 bases between them. CDR3 size: 14 residues. The V gene's germline CDR1 is SGHDT and CDR2 YYEEEE. In DNA, the CDR3 is TGTGCCAGCAGCTTGTCGGAACTGAGCAACGAGCAGTACTTC. As protein: CASSLSELSNEQYF.

Turning to this clonotype: A much larger clone differs by one base, so this may be a read error. The chain carries TRBV4-2 and TRBJ2-7, with D perhaps TRBD2 (5 bases). CDR1 and CDR2 (germline): LGHNA, YNFKEQ. Between the trimmed V and J ends, which lost 4 bases and 5 bases, there was a span of 15 bases. The CDR3 contains 14 residues. CDR3 loop: CASSPAALRDEQYF. The CDR3 DNA sequence: TGTGCCAGCAGCCCAGCGGCTTTACGGGACGAGCAGTACTTC.

The rearrangement links TRBV5-5 to TRBJ1-2; no definite D call. CDR3 length: 13 amino acids. V was shortened by 4 bases and J by 1 base, with 8 bases between the two germline ends. CDR1 and CDR2 (germline): SGHKS, YYEKEE (reference sequence). The CDR3 here is CASSPDINYGYTF. CDR3 sequence (DNA): TGTGCCAGCAGCCCCGACATTAACTATGGCTACACCTTC. Looking up the rest from reference TRBV5-5 and TRBJ1-2 gives the full variable domain: DAGVTQSPTHLIKTRGQQVTLRCSPISGHKSVSWYQQVLGQGPQFIFQYYEKEERGRGNFPDRFSARQFPNYSSELNVNALLLGDSALYLCASSPDINYGYTFGSGTRLTVV.

A remark on this clonotype: The conserved final phenylalanine or tryptophan is absent from the CDR3, which likely points to a read error. The chain joins TRBV6-6 to TRBJ2-3, with TRBD2 as a possible D gene (6 bases). The V and J ends lost 7 bases and 2 bases respectively, with 10 bases between them. From germline, CDR1 is MNHNY and CDR2 SVGAGI (reference sequence). The CDR3 runs 13 residues. CDR3 region: CASNGGHTDTQYS. CDR3 bases: TGTGCCAGCAATGGAGGGCACACAGATACGCAGTATTCT.

In the case of this clonotype: At one of its ends the junction is not consistent with the germline gene, which may arise from a read error. The rearrangement uses TRBV6-6 and TRBJ2-7, with unresolved D. The germline CDR1 and CDR2 sequences are MNHNY and SVGAGI (reference sequence). This CDR3 has 15 amino acids. This CDR3 is CGSSRDCAGSHEQYF. CDR3 DNA: TGTGGCAGCAGCCGAGACTGTGCAGGTAGTCACGAGCAGTACTTC.

The rearrangement uses TRBV10-2 and TRBJ2-4; tentative D call: TRBD1 (6 bases). The germline gives CDR1 WSHSY, CDR2 SAAADI. V dropped 8 bases and J dropped 5 bases, with 13 bases sitting between them. The CDR3 has 13 amino acids. The CDR3 nucleotides are TGCGCCAGCTGCCAGGGGCCAGAAAACATTCAGTACTTC. It is translated as CASCQGPENIQYF.